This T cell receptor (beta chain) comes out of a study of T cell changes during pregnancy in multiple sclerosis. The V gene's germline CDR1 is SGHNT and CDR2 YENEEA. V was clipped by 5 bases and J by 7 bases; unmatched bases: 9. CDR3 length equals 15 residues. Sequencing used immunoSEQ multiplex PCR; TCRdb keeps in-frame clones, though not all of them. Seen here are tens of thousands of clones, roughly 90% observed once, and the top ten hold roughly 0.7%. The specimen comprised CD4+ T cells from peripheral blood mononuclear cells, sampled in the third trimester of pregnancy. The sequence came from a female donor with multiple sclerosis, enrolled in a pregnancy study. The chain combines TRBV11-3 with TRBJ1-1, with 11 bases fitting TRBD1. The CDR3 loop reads CASSPGQGGMGEAFF. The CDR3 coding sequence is TGTGCCAGCAGCCCGGGACAGGGGGGTATGGGTGAAGCTTTCTTT.